The 14 T cell receptor beta chains below were found in one sample sequenced in a study of T-cell reconstitution after alpha-beta-depleted transplantation in children. Construction of the TCRbeta library involved unique molecular identifiers. MiXCR, applied by TCRdb to the PCR reads, yields one record per CDR3 protein. The table records 200,000 to 250,000 distinct CDR3 sequences, around 9.5% of them present only once. This specimen consisted of PBMCs from the stem cell graft donor, obtained from the stem cell graft. These receptor sequences come from a human donor who donated a stem cell graft to a child with acute lymphoblastic leukemia.

This clonotype was found a few times. The rearrangement links TRBV6-5 to TRBJ2-7; D gene uncertain. Germline V gene lookup returns CDR1 MNHEY and CDR2 SVGAGI. The V gene lost 6 bases and the J gene lost 8 bases, with 11 bases spanning the gap. This CDR3 is 11 amino acids long. CDR3 loop: CASRAEWKQYF. CDR3 bases: TGTGCCAGCAGGGCCGAGTGGAAGCAGTACTTC.

This rearrangement joins TRBV20-1 to TRBJ2-3; 8 bases align to TRBD2. Germline V gene sequence: CDR1 DFQATT, CDR2 SNEGSKA (reference sequence). The CDR3 spans 12 residues. The junction had 2 bases not matched to a gene; V was cut back by 5 bases and J by 4 bases. The CDR3 spells CSARGGPDTQYF. The CDR3, as DNA: TGCAGTGCTCGGGGGGGCCCAGATACGCAGTATTTT.

The J gene is TRBJ2-3, the V gene TRBV19, with TRBD2 identical over 13 bases. The CDR3 sequence is 14 residues long. V lost 10 bases to trimming and J lost 6 bases; unmatched junction nucleotides: 7. Looked up from germline, CDR1 is LNHDA and CDR2 is SQIVND (reference sequence). The CDR3: CATGTSGAKDTQYF. The CDR3 DNA sequence: TGTGCCACAGGGACTAGCGGGGCAAAGGATACGCAGTATTTT.

The sample holds many counts of this clonotype. Compared with germline, one end of the junction differs, possibly owing to a read error. The V and J genes are TRBV7-2 and TRBJ2-2; weak D call: TRBD2 (6 bases). CDR1 is SGHTA and CDR2 is FQGNSA in the germline V gene. The CDR3 has 14 amino acids. CDR3 in DNA: TGCGCCAGCAGCCTCGGACTAAACACCGGGGAGCTGTTTTTT. It specifies CASSLGLNTGELFF.

This clonotype was seen ten or more times. The gene calls are TRBV29-1 and TRBJ2-1, with 7 bases that match TRBD2. Per the germline V gene, CDR1 is SQVTM and CDR2 is ANQGSEA. V shed 1 base, J shed 0 bases, and the junction held 3 bases outside the gene matches. This CDR3 spans 15 amino acids. CDR3 DNA sequence: TGCAGCGTTGAAGGTGGCGGGGGCTCCTACAATGAGCAGTTCTTC. This encodes CSVEGGGGSYNEQFF.

This clonotype was detected ten times or more. The CDR3 coding sequence is TGTGCCAGCAGTGACTCGGGGGGCCATGAGCAGTTCTTC. Its protein product is CASSDSGGHEQFF. The rearrangement links TRBV6-4 to TRBJ2-1; D may correspond to TRBD1 or TRBD2 (6 bases each). The CDR3 has 13 residues. Trimming took 0 bases from V and 8 from J, leaving 8 bases between them. Germline CDR1 and CDR2: MRHNA and SNTAGT.

In its sample, this clonotype was seen many times. The J gene is TRBJ2-3, the V gene TRBV9; TRBD2 matches 9 bases. Unmatched junction bases numbered 8, after V lost 3 bases and J lost 6 bases. Germline V CDR1 and CDR2: SGDLS, YYNGEE. The CDR3 runs to 15 residues. CDR3 sequence reads: CASSGGGDAPDTQYF. CDR3 nucleotide sequence: TGTGCCAGCAGCGGCGGGGGGGATGCACCGGATACGCAGTATTTT.

Points on this clonotype: This may come from a read error, since a much larger clone is one base off. The chain links TRBV12-3 or TRBV12-4 to TRBJ1-4; D not resolved. This CDR3 comprises 15 residues. The V gene lost 5 bases and the J gene lost 7 bases, with 17 bases spanning the gap. DNA for the CDR3: TGTGCCAGCAGTCCTCTCCTGCGCGGTACTGAAAAACTGTTTTTT. Translated: CASSPLLRGTEKLFF.

This clonotype was observed many times. The chain carries TRBV5-1 and TRBJ2-7; TRBD2 agrees at 16 bases. There are 17 residues in the CDR3. Unmatched junction bases numbered 4, after V lost 0 bases and J lost 4 bases. Germline V lookup: CDR1 SGHRS, CDR2 YFSETQ. CDR3 bases: TGCGCCAGCAGCTTGGCGGGGACTAGCGGGGGGGCGTACGAGCAGTACTTC. As protein: CASSLAGTSGGAYEQYF. Full variable domain (outside the CDR3, taken from reference TRBV5-1 and TRBJ2-7): KAGVTQTPRYLIKTRGQQVTLSCSPISGHRSVSWYQQTPGQGLQFLFEYFSETQRNKGNFPGRFSGRQFSNSRSEMNVSTLELGDSALYLCASSLAGTSGGAYEQYFGPGTRLTVT.

The sample holds a few counts of this clonotype. The chain employs TRBV6-2 or TRBV6-3 and TRBJ2-2; the D call may be TRBD1 or TRBD2 (5 bases each). V lost 7 bases and J lost 0, with 12 bases in between. The CDR3 loop spans 15 amino acids. Germline CDR1 reads MNHEY; CDR2 reads SVGEGT. CDR3 amino acids: CASNPGAANTGELFF. The CDR3 DNA reads as TGTGCCAGCAACCCCGGGGCAGCGAACACCGGGGAGCTGTTTTTT.

CDR3 amino acids: CASSSGTGVANEKLFF. The CDR3 DNA is TGCGCCAGCAGCTCAGGGACAGGCGTTGCTAATGAAAAACTGTTTTTT. V usage is TRBV5-1 and J usage is TRBJ1-4; 8 nucleotides match TRBD1. The CDR3 consists of 16 residues. The junction had 7 bases not matched to a gene; V was cut back by 3 bases and J by 3 bases. Looked up from germline, CDR1 is SGHRS and CDR2 is YFSETQ. Supplemented by reference TRBV5-1 and TRBJ1-4, the full variable domain reads KAGVTQTPRYLIKTRGQQVTLSCSPISGHRSVSWYQQTPGQGLQFLFEYFSETQRNKGNFPGRFSGRQFSNSRSEMNVSTLELGDSALYLCASSSGTGVANEKLFFGSGTQLSVL.

There are a few counts of this clonotype. The rearrangement links TRBV20-1 to TRBJ1-1; 7 bases match TRBD1. The CDR3 spans 14 residues. V shed 5 bases and J 2 bases; nucleotides not matched to a gene: 8. Per germline, CDR1 DFQATT and CDR2 SNEGSKA (reference sequence). The CDR3 region has the DNA TGCAGTGCTCCGACAGGGTACGGTAACACTGAAGCTTTCTTT. Its translation: CSAPTGYGNTEAFF.

This clonotype was found many times. This chain connects TRBV4-1 to TRBJ1-1; 7 nucleotides line up with TRBD1. With V trimmed by 3 bases and J by 1 base, 2 bases remained unmatched. The CDR3 loop spans 14 amino acids. Germline V gene data show CDR1 as MGHRA and CDR2 as YSYEKL. The CDR3 DNA sequence: TGCGCCAGCAGCCAGCGACAGGGGAACACTGAAGCTTTCTTT. This translates into CASSQRQGNTEAFF.

This clonotype appeared a few times. The chain combines TRBV20-1 with TRBJ2-1, with no clear D. This CDR3 comprises 12 residues. With 5 bases removed from V and 7 bases from J, the gap between germline ends came to 12 bases. Germline-derived CDR1 and CDR2 are DFQATT and SNEGSKA (reference sequence). The CDR3 reads CSAQTDGNEQFF. CDR3 sequence (DNA): TGCAGTGCTCAAACCGACGGGAATGAGCAGTTCTTC.